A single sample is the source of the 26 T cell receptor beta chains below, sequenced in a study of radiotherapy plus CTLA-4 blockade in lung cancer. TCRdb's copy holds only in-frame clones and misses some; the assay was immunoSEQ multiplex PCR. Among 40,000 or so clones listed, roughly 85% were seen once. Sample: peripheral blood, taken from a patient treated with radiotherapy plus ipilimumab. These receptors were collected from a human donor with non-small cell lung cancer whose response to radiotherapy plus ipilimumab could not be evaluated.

The CDR3 nucleotides are TGCGCCAGCAGCTTGCGGCCACAGGGGCCGGGATTCATGAACACTGAAGCTTTCTTT. It encodes CASSLRPQGPGFMNTEAFF. V gene TRBV5-1 combines with J gene TRBJ1-1; TRBD1 matches at 7 bases. The ends lost 1 base at V and 0 bases at J; junction bases unmatched: 15. CDR1 is SGHRS, CDR2 YFSETQ, per germline. There are 19 residues in the CDR3.

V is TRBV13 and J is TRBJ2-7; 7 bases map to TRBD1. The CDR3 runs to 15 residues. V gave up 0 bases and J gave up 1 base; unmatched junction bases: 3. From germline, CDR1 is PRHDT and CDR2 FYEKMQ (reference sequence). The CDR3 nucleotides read TGTGCCAGCAGCTTAGGGACAGGGCTTTCCTACGAGCAGTACTTC. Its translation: CASSLGTGLSYEQYF. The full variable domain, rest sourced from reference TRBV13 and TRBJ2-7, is AAGVIQSPRHLIKEKRETATLKCYPIPRHDTVYWYQQGPGQDPQFLISFYEKMQSDKGSIPDRFSAQQFSDYHSELNMSSLELGDSALYFCASSLGTGLSYEQYFGPGTRLTVT.

The DNA for the CDR3 is TGTGCCAGCCAGAGGCAGGGGCAAGTCAGCCAGCCCCAGCATTTT. Its translation: CASQRQGQVSQPQHF. The rearrangement uses TRBV2 and TRBJ1-5, with D perhaps TRBD1 (6 bases). This CDR3 spans 15 amino acids. CDR1 SNHLY and CDR2 FYNNEI come from the germline V gene. V shed 8 bases and J shed 7 bases, with 21 bases lying between them.

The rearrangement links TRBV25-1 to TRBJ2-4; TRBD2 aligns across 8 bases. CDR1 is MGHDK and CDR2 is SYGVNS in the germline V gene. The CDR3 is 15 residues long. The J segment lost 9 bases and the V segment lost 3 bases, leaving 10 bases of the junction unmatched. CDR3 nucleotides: TGTGCCAGCAGTGATCAGCGCGGGGGGCCGGGCATTCAGTACTTC. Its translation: CASSDQRGGPGIQYF.

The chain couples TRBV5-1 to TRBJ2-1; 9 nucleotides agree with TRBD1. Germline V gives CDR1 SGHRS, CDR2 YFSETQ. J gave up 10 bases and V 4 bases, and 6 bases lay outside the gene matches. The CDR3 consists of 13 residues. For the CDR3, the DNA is TGCGCCAGCAGCCTACAGGGGGCCGGGGAGCAGTTCTTC. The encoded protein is CASSLQGAGEQFF. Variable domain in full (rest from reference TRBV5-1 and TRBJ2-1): KAGVTQTPRYLIKTRGQQVTLSCSPISGHRSVSWYQQTPGQGLQFLFEYFSETQRNKGNFPGRFSGRQFSNSRSEMNVSTLELGDSALYLCASSLQGAGEQFFGPGTRLTVL.

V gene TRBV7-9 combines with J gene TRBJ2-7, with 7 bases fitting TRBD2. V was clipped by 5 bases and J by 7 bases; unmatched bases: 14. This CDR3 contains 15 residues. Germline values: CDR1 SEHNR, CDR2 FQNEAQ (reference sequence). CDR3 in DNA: TGTGCCAGCAGCCCGAGCGGGACCTCCTTGGGAGAGCAGTACTTC. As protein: CASSPSGTSLGEQYF.

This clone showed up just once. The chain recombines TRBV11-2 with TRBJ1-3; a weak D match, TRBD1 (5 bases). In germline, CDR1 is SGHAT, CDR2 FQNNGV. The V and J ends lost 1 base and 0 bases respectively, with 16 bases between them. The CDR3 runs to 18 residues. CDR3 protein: CASSLGGGRLISGNTIYF. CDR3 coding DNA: TGTGCCAGCAGCTTAGGGGGGGGACGGCTTATCTCTGGAAACACCATATATTTT.

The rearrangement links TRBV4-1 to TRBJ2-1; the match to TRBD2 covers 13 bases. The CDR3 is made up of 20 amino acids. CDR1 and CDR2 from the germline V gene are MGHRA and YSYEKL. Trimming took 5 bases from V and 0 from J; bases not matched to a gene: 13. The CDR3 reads CASSERRTSGSPSSYNEQFF. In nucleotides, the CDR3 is TGCGCCAGCAGCGAAAGACGGACTAGCGGGAGCCCTAGCTCCTACAATGAGCAGTTCTTC.

Here the CDR3 reads CASSSGLAGAYEQYF. The DNA for the CDR3 is TGTGCCAGCAGCTCAGGACTAGCGGGGGCCTACGAGCAGTACTTC. This chain uses TRBV7-6 with TRBJ2-7; TRBD2 agrees at 13 bases. In germline, CDR1 is SGHVS, CDR2 FNYEAQ. The J segment lost 2 bases and the V segment lost 4 bases, leaving 2 bases of the junction unmatched. This CDR3 is 15 amino acids long. Using reference TRBV7-6 and TRBJ2-7 for the parts outside the CDR3, the full variable domain is GAGVSQSPRYKVTKRGQDVALRCDPISGHVSLYWYRQALGQGPEFLTYFNYEAQQDKSGLPNDRFSAERPEGSISTLTIQRTEQRDSAMYRCASSSGLAGAYEQYFGPGTRLTVT.

CDR3 amino acids: CASSQGVGDSAYNEQFF. CDR3 nucleotides: TGTGCCAGCAGCCAAGGGGTCGGGGACTCCGCCTACAATGAGCAGTTCTTC. The chain employs TRBV14 and TRBJ2-1; D possibly corresponds to TRBD2 (6 bases). V lost 1 base and J lost 2, with 15 bases in between. Germline values: CDR1 SGHDN, CDR2 FVKESK. The length of the CDR3 is 17 residues.

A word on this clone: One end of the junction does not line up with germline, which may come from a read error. This CDR3 is CASRMGTLWHF. The DNA of the CDR3 is TGTGCCAGTCGTATGGGGACACTTTGGCACTTC. The V gene is TRBV19, the J gene TRBJ2-7; D is possibly TRBD1 (6 bases). The germline V gene has CDR1 LNHDA and CDR2 SQIVND (reference sequence). The CDR3 has 11 residues. Full variable domain (outside the CDR3, taken from reference TRBV19 and TRBJ2-7): DGGITQSPKYLFRKEGQNVTLSCEQNLNHDAMYWYRQDPGQGLRLIYYSQIVNDFQKGDIAEGYSVSREKKESFPLTVTSAQKNPTAFYLCASRMGTLWHFGPGTRLTVT.

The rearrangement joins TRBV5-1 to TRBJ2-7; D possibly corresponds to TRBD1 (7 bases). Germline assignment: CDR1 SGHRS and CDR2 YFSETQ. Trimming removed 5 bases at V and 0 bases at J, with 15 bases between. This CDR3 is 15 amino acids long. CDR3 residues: CASSTQGGGSYEQYF. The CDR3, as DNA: TGCGCCAGCAGTACGCAGGGGGGAGGCTCCTACGAGCAGTACTTC.

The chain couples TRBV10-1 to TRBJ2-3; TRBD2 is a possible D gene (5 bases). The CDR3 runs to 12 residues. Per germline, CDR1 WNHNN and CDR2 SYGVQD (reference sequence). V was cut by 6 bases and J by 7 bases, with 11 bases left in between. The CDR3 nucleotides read TGCGCCAGCAGCCATCCCGGGAATACGCAGTATTTT. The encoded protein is CASSHPGNTQYF.

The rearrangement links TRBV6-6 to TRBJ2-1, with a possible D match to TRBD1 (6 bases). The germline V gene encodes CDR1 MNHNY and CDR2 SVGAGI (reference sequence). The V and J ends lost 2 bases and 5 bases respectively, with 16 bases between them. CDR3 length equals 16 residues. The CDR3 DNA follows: TGTGCCAGCAGTTACAAAGCCGGGACACCAAACAATGAGCAGTTCTTC. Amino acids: CASSYKAGTPNNEQFF.

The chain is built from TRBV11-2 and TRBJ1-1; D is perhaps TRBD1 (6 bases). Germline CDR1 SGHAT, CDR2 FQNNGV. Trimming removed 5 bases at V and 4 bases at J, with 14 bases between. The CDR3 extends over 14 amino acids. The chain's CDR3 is CASSPTGSGTEAFF. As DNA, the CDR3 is TGTGCCAGCAGCCCAACAGGGTCGGGCACTGAAGCTTTCTTT.

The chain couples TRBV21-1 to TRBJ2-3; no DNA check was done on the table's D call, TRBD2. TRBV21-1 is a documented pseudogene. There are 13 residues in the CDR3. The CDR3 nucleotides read TGTGCCAGAGCGGGACTCCTCACAGATACGCAGTATTTT. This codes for CARAGLLTDTQYF.

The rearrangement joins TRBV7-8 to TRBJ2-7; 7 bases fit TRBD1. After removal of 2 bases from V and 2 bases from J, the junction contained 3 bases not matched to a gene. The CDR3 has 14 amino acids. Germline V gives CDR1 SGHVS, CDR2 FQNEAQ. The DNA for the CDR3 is TGTGCCAGCAGCTTAATCGGGACAGCCTACGAGCAGTACTTC. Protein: CASSLIGTAYEQYF.

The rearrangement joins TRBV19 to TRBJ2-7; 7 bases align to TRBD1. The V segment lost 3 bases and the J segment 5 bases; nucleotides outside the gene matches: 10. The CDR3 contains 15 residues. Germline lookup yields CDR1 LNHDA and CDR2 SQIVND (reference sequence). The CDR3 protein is CASSMGDRVGDEQYF. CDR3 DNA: TGTGCCAGTAGTATGGGAGACAGGGTCGGGGACGAGCAGTACTTC.

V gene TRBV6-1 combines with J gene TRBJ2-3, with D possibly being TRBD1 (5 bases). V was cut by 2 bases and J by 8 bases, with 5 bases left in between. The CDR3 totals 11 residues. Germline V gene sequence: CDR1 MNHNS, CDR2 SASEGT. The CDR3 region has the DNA TGTGCCAGCAGTGAAAGGGGTACGCAGTATTTT. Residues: CASSERGTQYF.

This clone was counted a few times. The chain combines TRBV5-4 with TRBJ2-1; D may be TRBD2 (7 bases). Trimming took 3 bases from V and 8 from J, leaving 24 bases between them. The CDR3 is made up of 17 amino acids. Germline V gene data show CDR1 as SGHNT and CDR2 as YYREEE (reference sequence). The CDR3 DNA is TGTGCCAGCAGCTCAAAGGGGGGGGCGCAGATCGGCGATGAGCAGTTCTTC. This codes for CASSSKGGAQIGDEQFF.

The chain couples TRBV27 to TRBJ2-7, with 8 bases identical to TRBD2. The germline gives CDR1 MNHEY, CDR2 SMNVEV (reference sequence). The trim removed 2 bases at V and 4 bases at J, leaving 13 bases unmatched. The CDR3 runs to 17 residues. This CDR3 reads CASSLVGRSGRGYEQYF. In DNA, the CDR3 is TGTGCCAGCAGTTTAGTCGGTCGAAGCGGGAGAGGGTACGAGCAGTACTTC.

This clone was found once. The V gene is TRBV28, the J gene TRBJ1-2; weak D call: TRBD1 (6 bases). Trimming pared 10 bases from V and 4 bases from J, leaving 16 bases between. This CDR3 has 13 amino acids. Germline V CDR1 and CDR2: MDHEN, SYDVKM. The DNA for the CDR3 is TGTGCCATCCCGAATACAGGGACCTATGGCTACACCTTC. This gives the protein CAIPNTGTYGYTF.

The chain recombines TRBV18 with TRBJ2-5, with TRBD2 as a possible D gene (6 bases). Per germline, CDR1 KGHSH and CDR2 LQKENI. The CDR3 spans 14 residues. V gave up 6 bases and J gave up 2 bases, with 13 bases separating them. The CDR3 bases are TGTGCCAGCTCCGCCCAGCGGGTACAAGAGACCCAGTACTTC. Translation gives CASSAQRVQETQYF.

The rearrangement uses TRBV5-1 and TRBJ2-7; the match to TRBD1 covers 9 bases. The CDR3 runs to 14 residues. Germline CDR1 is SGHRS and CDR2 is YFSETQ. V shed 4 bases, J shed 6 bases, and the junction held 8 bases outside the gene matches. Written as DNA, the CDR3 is TGCGCCAGCAGCCCCGGGACAGGGTTCCTCGAGCAGTACTTC. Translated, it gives CASSPGTGFLEQYF.

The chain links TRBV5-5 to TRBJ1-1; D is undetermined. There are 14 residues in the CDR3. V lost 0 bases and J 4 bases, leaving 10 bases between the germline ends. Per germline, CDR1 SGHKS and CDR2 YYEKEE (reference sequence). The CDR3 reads CASSLEEISTEAFF. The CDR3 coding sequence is TGTGCCAGCAGCTTGGAAGAGATATCCACTGAAGCTTTCTTT.

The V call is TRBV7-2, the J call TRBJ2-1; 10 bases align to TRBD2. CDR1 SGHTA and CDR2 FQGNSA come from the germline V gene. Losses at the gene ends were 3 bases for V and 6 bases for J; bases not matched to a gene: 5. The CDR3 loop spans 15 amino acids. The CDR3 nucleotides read TGTGCCAGCAGCTTTTCTAGCGGGGGTAGCAATGAGCAGTTCTTC. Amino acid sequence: CASSFSSGGSNEQFF.